These 2 T cell receptor beta chains came from one sample sequenced in a study of cytomegalovirus exposure and HLA in healthy donors. TCRdb's table, derived via immunoSEQ multiplex PCR, lists solely in-frame clones and lacks some. The sample lists over 200,000 clones; about 90% were seen once. Sequenced material: PBMCs. Every receptor here comes from a woman in her late teens or twenties in good health and CMV-seronegative.

This sequence joins TRBV5-4 and TRBJ2-5, with D perhaps matching TRBD2 (5 bases). CDR3 length: 12 amino acids. V gave up 7 bases and J gave up 5 bases, with 12 bases separating them. CDR1 SGHNT and CDR2 YYREEE come from the germline V gene (reference sequence). CDR3 protein: CASAGLEETQYF. CDR3 sequence (DNA): TGTGCCAGCGCTGGACTTGAGGAGACCCAGTACTTC. The complete variable domain, with remaining parts taken from reference TRBV5-4 and TRBJ2-5, reads ETGVTQSPTHLIKTRGQQVTLRCSSQSGHNTVSWYQQALGQGPQFIFQYYREEENGRGNFPPRFSGLQFPNYSSELNVNALELDDSALYLCASAGLEETQYFGPGTRLLVL.

V usage is TRBV6-1 and J usage is TRBJ2-2; 8 bases line up with TRBD2. The CDR3 contains 14 residues. CDR1 is MNHNS and CDR2 is SASEGT in the germline V gene. With 6 bases clipped from V and 1 base from J, the junction kept 1 base outside the gene matches. Here the CDR3 DNA reads TGTGCCAGCAGGAGCGGGGGGAACACCGGGGAGCTGTTTTTT. Translation: CASRSGGNTGELFF.